This entry concerns a single T cell receptor beta chain. V lost 0 bases and J 4 bases, leaving 6 bases between the germline ends. Germline CDR1 and CDR2: SGDLS and YYNGEE. CDR3 length: 13 amino acids. TCRdb redid the calling of the 5' RACE reads with MiXCR, one entry per CDR3 protein. The sample has approximately 82,000 distinct CDR3 sequences; 10% to 15% are singletons. The data stem from a study of spatial heterogeneity in lung cancer. Time point of the sample: sample taken at primary tumor resection. Whole RNA, isolated from tumor, nontumor lung or frozen PBMC, was sequenced without prior sorting. This chain joins TRBV9 and TRBJ2-3; D remains ambiguous. The material was PBMCs, obtained at surgery. The TCR originated in a male donor with early-stage non-small cell lung cancer. Here the CDR3 reads CASSVVSPDTQYF. In nucleotides, the CDR3 is TGTGCCAGCAGCGTAGTATCACCAGATACGCAGTATTTT.